The text below deals with one T cell receptor (beta chain). The antigen is undetermined. This sample was taken from a study of OX40 agonist ivuxolimab in advanced cancers. Study overall: Patients were given ivuxolimab, an antibody that agonizes OX40 (CD134). Checkpoint inhibitors had been given previously to 35% to 50% of patients. Head and neck, renal cell, melanoma or hepatocellular carcinoma were the cancers that dose-escalation patients had. Study-level results: CD4+ and CD8+ blood T cells expanded clonally by week 6 at 0.1 to 3.0 mg/kg.

This table comes from immunoSEQ multiplex PCR, and its TCRdb copy is limited to in-frame clones, with some not included. In the table there are some 47,000 clones, more than 70% of which are singletons. The CDR3 length is 14 residues. The germline V gene has CDR1 SGHRS and CDR2 YFSETQ. Trimming removed 0 bases from V and 5 bases from J, with 12 bases in between. The rearrangement joins TRBV5-1 to TRBJ2-7; D gene unclear. The sequence derives from an adult with an advanced solid tumor such as melanoma, head and neck, liver or kidney cancer. The input for sequencing was CD4+ or CD8+ T cells sorted from blood, taken in a trial of the OX40 agonist ivuxolimab. This chain's CDR3 is CASSLGQVADEQYF. Written as DNA, the CDR3 is TGCGCCAGCAGCTTGGGTCAGGTCGCCGACGAGCAGTACTTC.